This TCR beta chain is from a study of cytomegalovirus exposure and HLA in healthy donors. Study results and limitations: The authors assumed roughly uniform sequencing depth across donors for presence/absence analyses. In an earlier analysis, most TCR beta V segments were productive about 87% or about 30% of the time.

Remarks on this clone: Antigen specificity is unknown.

PCR primers comprised 60 Vbeta and 13 Jbeta primers. Sequenced by immunoSEQ multiplex PCR; TCRdb stores in-frame clones only, minus some. The sample table sets out approximately 45,000 clones. The V end was cut by 4 bases, the J end by 7 bases, with 13 bases between. CDR3 length: 13 amino acids. Per germline, CDR1 MNHEY and CDR2 SVGAGI. J is TRBJ1-1 and V is TRBV6-5; D is uncertain. The receptor comes from a male donor in good health and CMV-seronegative. Sequenced: PBMCs. CDR3 sequence reads: CASSFGSRSEAFF. CDR3 in DNA: TGTGCCAGCAGTTTTGGGTCGAGGAGTGAAGCTTTCTTT.